The TCR beta chain under discussion was sequenced for a study of STAT3 mutations in large granular lymphocyte leukemia. Produced via immunoSEQ multiplex PCR; TCRdb's table is partial and in-frame only. The sample includes more than 4,500 clones, more than 60% of them seen just once. This clone was observed once. Its antigen is unknown. This CDR3 has 14 residues. CDR1 SGHDN and CDR2 FVKESK come from the germline V gene. V lost 0 bases and J lost 4, with 8 bases in between. Study-wide points: Every T-LGLL patient had at least one immunodominant TCRbeta clonotype. After therapy, about 35% of the 18 patients switched clonotypes, all new clones STAT3 wild type. Suggested: STAT3 mutation was not the ancestral event for these clonal expansions. Treatment regimens differed across patients between samplings.

The material sequenced was peripheral blood mononuclear cells. This chain uses TRBV14 with TRBJ2-3; D not certain. The sequence derives from a man aged 35-49 years with T-cell large granular lymphocyte leukemia. Some clones in this sample may be carry-over from other donors' samples. CDR3 DNA sequence: TGTGCCAGCAGCCAAGATGTAGGAGCAGATACGCAGTATTTT. Translated: CASSQDVGADTQYF. Complete variable domain (other parts from reference TRBV14 and TRBJ2-3): EAGVTQFPSHSVIEKGQTVTLRCDPISGHDNLYWYRRVMGKEIKFLLHFVKESKQDESGMPNNRFLAERTGGTYSTLKVQPAELEDSGVYFCASSQDVGADTQYFGPGTRLTVL.